This TCR beta chain came from a study of cytomegalovirus exposure and HLA in healthy donors (dated by TCRdb to 2015 to 2018). About the study as a whole: An earlier analysis of 587 of the donors reported 250 to 300 Gb of sequence data and 100 million to 130 million unique TCR beta sequences from roughly 180 million T cells. Roughly 300 gigabases of sequencing data and tens of millions of unique TCR sequences made up an early release that covered 500 to 650 HLA-typed donors. The genetic ancestry cluster associated with self-reported Caucasian donors included 70% to 85% of the 300 to 400 genotyped donors. The aim of the study was to test whether cataloging public T cell receptors could identify signatures of past pathogen exposure. The T cell repertoires of 666 subjects were profiled by immunosequencing and related to cytomegalovirus serostatus. Besides the first cohort of hundreds of subjects, a separate validation cohort made up of 120 different subjects was used. High-throughput TCR immunosequencing, statistical association of individual TCRs with disease status, and machine learning were combined to predict cytomegalovirus infection status. A later analysis re-analyzed previously published TCR beta repertoires from about 600 donors and added high-resolution HLA genotyping to study TCR occurrence patterns. The later analysis used no new phenotypic data to find candidate immune exposures, relying instead on TCR beta sequences and their occurrence across donors. An earlier analysis of 500 to 650 of the donors applied high-throughput TCR beta sequencing to assess whether each TCR beta V gene segment acted as functional or pseudogenic. Donor age, sex, ethnicity and CMV serostatus were collected together with the repertoire data. Genome-wide SNP genotypes for about three fifths of the roughly 670 donors were used in a later genetic analysis, which treated that subset as a discovery cohort. All discovery cohort repertoires had been generated using a single sequencing platform. Both class I and class II loci were covered by HLA typing, at four-digit resolution. Typing coverage differed by locus: A, B, C, DRB1 and DQB1 were typed in about 629-640 donors, DQA1 in approximately 520, DPA1 in over 600, and DPB1 in 472. Several DR-DQ haplotypes were handled as single units for association and clustering, since linkage in the cohort was strong. Among 398 genotyped donors of the cohort, an average of around 240,000 unique TCR beta nucleotide sequences were sequenced per donor, around 20% of them non-productive. Study-level results and caveats: In a later analysis, several top co-occurrence clusters were reported to appear linked to parvovirus B19, influenza, CMV and Epstein-Barr virus. A later genetic analysis reported fewer N-insertions in productive TCRs among donors in an Asian-associated ancestry cluster than the roughly 620-donor mean. In vitro tests confirmed that a few of the cytomegalovirus-associated TCR beta chains recognize cytomegalovirus antigens. According to a later analysis, most CMV-associated TCR beta chains appeared to be HLA-restricted, and the HLA associations seemed to be driven largely by CMV exposure. Most TCR sequences were observed very rarely across donors, whereas some public TCRs were present in many individuals. The only immune exposure information available for the cohort was CMV serostatus. Because HLA typing was unavailable for some donors at each locus, only the typed subset was used in association tests. The classifier was reported to diagnose cytomegalovirus status with high specificity and sensitivity in both the original and validation cohorts. Because the 87-base-pair reads could not distinguish some IMGT-functional V segments, including TRBV6-2 and TRBV6-3, those segments were excluded. The presence/absence analyses assumed that sequencing depth was roughly uniform across donors, and that assumption may not be true. Compared with equally common non-associated chains, HLA-associated TCR beta chains in a later analysis were more clonally expanded and had lower generation probabilities. Because counts were too low, more than 15 rarely observed V segments, including chromosome 9 orphons, were excluded from the earlier analysis of 587 of the donors. In the study, 150 to 200 TCR beta chains were listed as associated with cytomegalovirus. The cohort was sequenced for TCR beta chains only, and without alpha or paired-chain data the features that could be detected were limited. Specific HLA alleles were associated with roughly 16,000 TCR beta sequences at a false discovery rate of 0.05 in a later analysis. In an earlier analysis of 587 of the donors, most TCR beta V segments appeared in productive rearrangements about 87% or about 30% of the time, broadly matching IMGT annotations. A cluster of highly shared sequence variants was judged likely to be a technical artifact of the sequencing pipeline. A further reported finding was that TCR beta sequences accurately predicted the HLA-A and HLA-B alleles for most subjects in the first cohort. An association between a missense DCLRE1C variant and V-gene and J-gene trimming of TCR beta chains was found in a later genetic analysis and replicated in an independent cohort. It was suggested by the authors that the approach could potentially be generalized to other disease states and immunological phenotypes. According to a later analysis, TCR association rates differed among HLA loci, with DRB1 alleles showing the most associated TCRs and HLA-C alleles showing the fewest. Correlated functional status among segregating V segments might be attributable to linkage disequilibrium, but an unknown experimental factor could not be ruled out. Assigning TCR associations to individual alleles was difficult when HLA alleles, especially DR and DQ, strongly co-occurred.

In the case of this clone: The target of this receptor is not known. No base-level quality is on record; no much larger clone is a single base apart.

The cohort comprised fewer than 700 healthy bone marrow donors. Cohort members were all nominally healthy when sampled, although unrecorded immune exposures were likely present. The donor tested CMV seronegative, placing the donor among the approximately 400 seronegative members of the cohort. A peripheral blood sample was provided by each donor, and peripheral blood mononuclear cells were used for TCR beta sequencing. Genomic DNA extraction from the blood cell samples was performed with the Qiagen DNeasy Blood Extraction Kit. V loses 1 base at its end and J loses 4 bases; junction bases beyond the gene matches: 5. The CDR3, cysteine through phenylalanine, is 15 amino acids long. CDR3 DNA is the only sequence kept; it has 45 bases, read in frame from the first base. Taken from the germline V gene, the CDR1 and CDR2 loops are SGHVS and FNYEAQ. The receptor library was made with the immunoSEQ multiplex PCR assay. A mixture of 60 forward primers for TCR Vbeta segments and 13 reverse primers for TCR Jbeta segments was used in the multiplex PCR. The CDR3 region of rearranged TCR beta genes was amplified from genomic DNA with a multiplex PCR assay. The Illumina HiSeq System was used to sequence the amplified TCR beta libraries as 87-base-pair reads. The paper's processing steps were these. In a later analysis, tens of millions of unique TCR beta chains were counted across the 690 or so repertoires, and roughly 11 million of these chains were shared by at least two donors. A nearest-neighbor algorithm error-corrected the raw reads and collapsed the reads into unique sequences, merging closely related sequences to remove PCR and sequencing errors. CDR3 sequences were aligned to IMGT reference sequences to assign V, D and J gene segments. For a sequence to be retained, a match of at least six nucleotides to both a V gene segment and a J gene segment was required. A rearrangement counted as productive if the CDR3 had no stop codons and remained in frame with V and J, and every other rearrangement counted as non-productive. Following IMGT convention, CDR3 was defined as the stretch from the second conserved V-encoded cysteine to the conserved J-encoded phenylalanine. In an earlier analysis of approximately 500 of the donors, sequences lacking an unambiguous match to a single V gene segment were excluded. In an earlier analysis of approximately 590 of the donors, a V segment was called functional when productive rearrangements were above 56.7%, and segregating when the standard deviation between donors exceeded 5%. A statistical classification framework was developed to diagnose cytomegalovirus status using the catalog of TCR beta chain sequences. V and J gene assignment, in a later analysis, came from comparing TCR nucleotide sequences with IMGT/GENE-DB human TR gene sequences. In a later analysis, CDR3 sequences and most-parsimonious VDJ recombination scenarios were assigned using the TCRdist pipeline. In a later analysis, each TCR beta chain was defined by its CDR3 amino acid sequence together with its V-gene family, and reads lacking a unique V-gene family were excluded. As a way to deal with suspected cross-contamination and a sequencing artifact, a later analysis dropped 500 to 700 nucleotide sequences that were highly shared and had low generation probability. A later analysis calculated a clonal expansion index for each public chain from normalized within-repertoire ranks of inferred template counts. In a later analysis, generation probabilities were computed with a VDJ recombination model fitted to out-of-frame rearrangements, and the resulting probabilities were checked against IGoR. In a later analysis, hypergeometric tests were used to score TCR-TCR, TCR-HLA and TCR-CMV co-occurrence, with a repertoire-size bias correction applied to TCR pairs. In a later analysis, false discovery rates were estimated by permuting HLA or CMV assignments 20 times. A later analysis grouped co-occurring TCRs with DBSCAN, adding TCRdist sequence similarity when clustering within HLA-allele-positive subsets. Repertoires with fewer than 30,000 or more than 120,000 public chains, plus five repertoires with anomalous nucleotide sharing, were excluded from co-occurrence clustering. The table was pulled from immuneACCESS by TCRdb, which kept in-frame rearrangements only. Such tables lose some clones; where checked, under half of the loss comes from unresolved V genes, and the rest has no known cause. V, J and clone size reflect that table, while D and trimming were determined from the DNA. The sample table shows 110,000 to 150,000 clones, and over 70% are seen once. Approximately 0.97% of the sample comes from the top ten.

The source material was PBMCs. The sequence came from a man in his late teens or twenties in good health and CMV-seronegative. The chain is encoded by TRBV7-6 joined to TRBJ1-2; TRBD1 lines up with 8 middle nucleotides. The CDR3 reads CASSLGTGYTYGYTF. The nucleotide sequence is given as TGTGCCAGCAGCTTAGGGACAGGGTATACCTATGGCTACACCTTC.